The text below deals with one TCR beta chain. With the read ending 3 residues before the CDR3 end, the germline J gene is used to fill in that end. The data belong to a study of T cells in women clearing cervical HPV infection. Germline V gives CDR1 SGHRS, CDR2 YFSETQ. V lost 0 bases and J lost 1, with 5 bases in between. The CDR3 sequence is 13 residues long. Libraries were prepared by immunoSEQ multiplex PCR; TCRdb keeps only in-frame clonotypes and omits some of them. The sample's table shows tens of thousands of clones. The chain has TRBV5-1 and TRBJ2-7; D is possibly TRBD1 (5 bases). The sequence came from a woman between 18 and 70 years old with a cervical HPV16 infection that either progressed to CIN3+ or cleared (not recorded which). Input material: blood buffy coat. This CDR3 is CASSLGQSYEQYF. CDR3 DNA (partial): TGCGCCAGCAGCTTGGGACAGTCCTACGAG.